The present entry profiles one T cell receptor (beta chain) with its context. Its antigen is unknown. This table comes from immunoSEQ multiplex PCR, and its TCRdb copy is limited to in-frame clones, with some not included. The table has some 36,000 clones, 80% to 90% seen once. The data belong to a study of T cells in localized non-small cell lung cancer. V gave up 4 bases and J gave up 3 bases, with 16 bases separating them. The germline gives CDR1 MNHEY, CDR2 SMNVEV (reference sequence). The CDR3 has 15 amino acids. Overall study findings and caveats: Median detection of top 100 tumor clones in adjacent lung was around 57 clones. Uninvolved adjacent lung showed peak T cell clonality, exceeding tumor. Higher adjacent-lung clonality was associated with shorter survival.

The chain links TRBV27 to TRBJ2-7; a weak D match, TRBD2 (5 bases). The receptor's source is a male donor aged 60 or over with stage II lung adenocarcinoma. This material consisted of peripheral blood mononuclear cells, taken before any cancer treatment. The CDR3 here is CASSYASGQSYEQYF. As DNA, the CDR3 is TGTGCCAGCAGTTACGCGAGCGGTCAGAGCTACGAGCAGTACTTC.